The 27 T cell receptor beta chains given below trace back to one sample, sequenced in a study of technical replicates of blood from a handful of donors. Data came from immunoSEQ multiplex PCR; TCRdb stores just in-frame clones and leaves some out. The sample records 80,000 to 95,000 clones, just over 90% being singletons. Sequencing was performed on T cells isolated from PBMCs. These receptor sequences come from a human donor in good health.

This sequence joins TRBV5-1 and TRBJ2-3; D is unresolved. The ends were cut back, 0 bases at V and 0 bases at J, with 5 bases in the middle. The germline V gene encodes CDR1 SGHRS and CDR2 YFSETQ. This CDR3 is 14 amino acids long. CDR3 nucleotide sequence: TGCGCCAGCAGCTTGGCACAAAGCACAGATACGCAGTATTTT. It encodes CASSLAQSTDTQYF.

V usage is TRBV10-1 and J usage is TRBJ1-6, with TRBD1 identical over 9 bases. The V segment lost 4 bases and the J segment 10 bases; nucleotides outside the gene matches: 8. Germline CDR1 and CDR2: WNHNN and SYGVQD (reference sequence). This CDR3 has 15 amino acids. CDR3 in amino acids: CASSVGQGSSSPLHF. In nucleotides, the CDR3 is TGCGCCAGCAGTGTCGGACAGGGGTCCTCCTCACCCCTCCACTTT.

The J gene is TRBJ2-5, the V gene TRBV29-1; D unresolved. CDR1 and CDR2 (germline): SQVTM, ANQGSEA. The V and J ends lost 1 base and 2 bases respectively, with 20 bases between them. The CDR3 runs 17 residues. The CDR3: CSVEAGFPSTKQETQYF. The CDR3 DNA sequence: TGCAGCGTTGAAGCCGGATTTCCCTCAACTAAGCAAGAGACCCAGTACTTC.

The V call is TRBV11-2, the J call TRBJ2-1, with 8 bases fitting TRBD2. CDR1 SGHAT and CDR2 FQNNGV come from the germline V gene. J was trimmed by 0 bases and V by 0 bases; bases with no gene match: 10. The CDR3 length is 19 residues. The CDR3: CASSLETGLELNSYNEQFF. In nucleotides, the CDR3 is TGTGCCAGCAGCTTAGAAACGGGACTAGAGTTGAACTCCTACAATGAGCAGTTCTTC. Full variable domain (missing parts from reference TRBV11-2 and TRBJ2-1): EAGVAQSPRYKIIEKRQSVAFWCNPISGHATLYWYQQILGQGPKLLIQFQNNGVVDDSQLPKDRFSAERLKGVDSTLKIQPAKLEDSAVYLCASSLETGLELNSYNEQFFGPGTRLTVL.

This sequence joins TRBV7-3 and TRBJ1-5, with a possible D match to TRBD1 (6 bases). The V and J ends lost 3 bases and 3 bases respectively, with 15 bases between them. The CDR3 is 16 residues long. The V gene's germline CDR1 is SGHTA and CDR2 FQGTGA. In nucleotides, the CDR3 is TGTGCCAGCAGCTTTTTGGGGATGGGGGCCAATCAGCCCCAGCATTTT. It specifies CASSFLGMGANQPQHF. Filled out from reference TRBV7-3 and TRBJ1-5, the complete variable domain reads GAGVSQTPSNKVTEKGKYVELRCDPISGHTALYWYRQSLGQGPEFLIYFQGTGAADDSGLPNDRFFAVRPEGSVSTLKIQRTERGDSAVYLCASSFLGMGANQPQHFGDGTRLSIL.

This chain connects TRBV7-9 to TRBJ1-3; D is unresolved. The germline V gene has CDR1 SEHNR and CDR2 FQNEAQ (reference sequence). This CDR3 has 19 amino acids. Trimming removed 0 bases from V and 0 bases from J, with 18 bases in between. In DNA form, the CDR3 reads TGTGCCAGCAGCTTAGCACAAACAGTACGGCCGAACTCTGGAAACACCATATATTTT. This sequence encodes CASSLAQTVRPNSGNTIYF.

The CDR3 region is CAWSVLGTDRYGYTF. The CDR3 DNA follows: TGTGCCTGGAGTGTATTGGGGACAGACCGCTATGGCTACACCTTC. V and J are TRBV30 and TRBJ1-2, with TRBD1 matching 7 bases. Germline values: CDR1 GTSNPN, CDR2 SVGIG (reference sequence). The CDR3 runs 15 residues. The ends lost 0 bases at V and 4 bases at J; junction bases unmatched: 8.

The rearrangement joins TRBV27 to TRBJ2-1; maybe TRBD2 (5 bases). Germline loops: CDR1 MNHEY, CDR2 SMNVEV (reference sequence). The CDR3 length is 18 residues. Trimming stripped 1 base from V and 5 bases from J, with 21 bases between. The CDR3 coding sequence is TGTGCCAGCAGTTTATGGGCTCCAGGCAACTTAGCGCACAATGAGCAGTTCTTC. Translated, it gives CASSLWAPGNLAHNEQFF.

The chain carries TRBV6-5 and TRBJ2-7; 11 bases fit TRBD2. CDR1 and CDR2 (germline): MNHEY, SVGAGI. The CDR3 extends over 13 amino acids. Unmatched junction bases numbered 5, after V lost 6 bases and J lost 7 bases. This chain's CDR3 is CASSYSGRGEQYF. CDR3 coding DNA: TGTGCCAGCAGCTATAGCGGGAGGGGTGAGCAGTACTTC.

The CDR3 sequence: CAILAGDGYEQYF. Here the CDR3 DNA reads TGTGCCATTCTAGCGGGAGACGGCTACGAGCAGTACTTC. The chain carries TRBV10-3 and TRBJ2-7, with 10 bases aligning to TRBD2. The germline gives CDR1 ENHRY, CDR2 SYGVKD. This CDR3 contains 13 residues. After removal of 9 bases from V and 3 bases from J, the junction contained 5 bases not matched to a gene.

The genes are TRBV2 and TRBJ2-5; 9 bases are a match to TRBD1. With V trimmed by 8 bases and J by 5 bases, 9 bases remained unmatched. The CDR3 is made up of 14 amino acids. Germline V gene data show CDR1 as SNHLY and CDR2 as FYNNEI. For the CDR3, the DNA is TGTGCCAGCCCCCGACAGGGGGGATTGGAGACCCAGTACTTC. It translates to CASPRQGGLETQYF.

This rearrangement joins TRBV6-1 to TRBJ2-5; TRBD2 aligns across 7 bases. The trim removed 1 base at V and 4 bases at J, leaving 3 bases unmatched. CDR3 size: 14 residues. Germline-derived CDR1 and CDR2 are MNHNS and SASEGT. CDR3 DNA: TGTGCCAGCAGTGAAGGGACTAGACGAGAGACCCAGTACTTC. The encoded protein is CASSEGTRRETQYF.

CDR3 amino acids: CASRATGLGGYTF. The CDR3 nucleotides are TGTGCCAGCAGGGCGACAGGGTTAGGTGGCTACACCTTC. This sequence joins TRBV2 and TRBJ1-2, with 7 bases identical to TRBD1. V was pared by 6 bases and J by 7 bases, with 8 bases of the junction left unmatched. CDR3 length: 13 amino acids. CDR1 is SNHLY and CDR2 is FYNNEI in the germline V gene.

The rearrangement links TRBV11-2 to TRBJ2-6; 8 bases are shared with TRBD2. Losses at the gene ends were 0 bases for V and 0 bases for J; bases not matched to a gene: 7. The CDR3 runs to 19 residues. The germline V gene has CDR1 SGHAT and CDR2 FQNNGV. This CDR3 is CASSLDGLAGSSGANVLTF. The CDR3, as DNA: TGTGCCAGCAGCTTAGATGGATTAGCGGGGTCCTCTGGGGCCAACGTCCTGACTTTC.

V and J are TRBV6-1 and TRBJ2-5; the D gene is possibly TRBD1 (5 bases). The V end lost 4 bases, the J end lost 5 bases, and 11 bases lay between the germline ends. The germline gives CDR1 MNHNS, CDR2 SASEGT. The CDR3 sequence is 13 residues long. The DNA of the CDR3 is TGTGCCAGCAGTGCAGGGTTAGCTGAGACCCAGTACTTC. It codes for CASSAGLAETQYF.

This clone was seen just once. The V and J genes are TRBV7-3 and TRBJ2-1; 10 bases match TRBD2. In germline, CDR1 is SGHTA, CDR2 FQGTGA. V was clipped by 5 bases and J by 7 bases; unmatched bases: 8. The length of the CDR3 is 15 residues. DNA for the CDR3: TGTGCCAGCAGCCCAGCGGGGGGGCCCGGGAATGAGCAGTTCTTC. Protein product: CASSPAGGPGNEQFF.

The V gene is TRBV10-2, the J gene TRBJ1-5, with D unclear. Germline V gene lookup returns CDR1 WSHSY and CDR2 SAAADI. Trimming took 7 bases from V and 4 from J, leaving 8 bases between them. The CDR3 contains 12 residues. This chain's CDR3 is CASKRENQPQHF. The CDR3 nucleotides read TGCGCCAGCAAAAGGGAGAATCAGCCCCAGCATTTT.

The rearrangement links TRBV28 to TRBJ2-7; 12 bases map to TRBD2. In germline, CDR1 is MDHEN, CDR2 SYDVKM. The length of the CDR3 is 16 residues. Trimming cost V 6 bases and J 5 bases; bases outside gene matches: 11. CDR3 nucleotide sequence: TGTGCCAGCAGCAACCTAGCGGGAGGGCCCCGAGACGAGCAGTACTTC. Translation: CASSNLAGGPRDEQYF.

The CDR3 spells CASKTYVSVNQPQHF. As DNA, the CDR3 is TGTGCCAGCAAAACCTACGTCTCGGTCAATCAGCCCCAGCATTTT. The V gene is TRBV28, the J gene TRBJ1-5, with no clear D. Trimming took 7 bases from V and 3 from J, leaving 16 bases between them. The CDR3 contains 15 residues. Per the germline V gene, CDR1 is MDHEN and CDR2 is SYDVKM.

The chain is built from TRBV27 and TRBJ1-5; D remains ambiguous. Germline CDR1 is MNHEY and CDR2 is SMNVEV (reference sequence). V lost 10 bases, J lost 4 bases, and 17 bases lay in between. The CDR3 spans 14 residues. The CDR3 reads CATSLFVANQPQHF. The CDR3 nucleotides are TGTGCCACCTCACTATTTGTAGCGAATCAGCCCCAGCATTTT.

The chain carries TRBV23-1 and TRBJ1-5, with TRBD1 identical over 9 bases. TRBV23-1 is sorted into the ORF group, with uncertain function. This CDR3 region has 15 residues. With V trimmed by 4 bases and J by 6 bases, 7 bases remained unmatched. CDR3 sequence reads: CASSPGTGFFQPQHF. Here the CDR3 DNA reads TGCGCCAGCAGTCCTGGGACAGGGTTTTTTCAGCCCCAGCATTTT.

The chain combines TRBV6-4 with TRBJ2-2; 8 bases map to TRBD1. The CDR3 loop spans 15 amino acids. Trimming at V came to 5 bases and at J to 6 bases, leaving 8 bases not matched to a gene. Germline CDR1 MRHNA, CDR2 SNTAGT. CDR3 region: CASSHDRQGPGELFF. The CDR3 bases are TGTGCCAGCAGTCACGATCGACAGGGGCCCGGGGAGCTGTTTTTT.

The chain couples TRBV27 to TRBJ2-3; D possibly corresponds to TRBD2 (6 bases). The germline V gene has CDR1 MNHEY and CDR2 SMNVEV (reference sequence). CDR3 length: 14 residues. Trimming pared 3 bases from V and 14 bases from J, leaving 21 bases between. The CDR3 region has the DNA TGTGCCAGCAGTTTGTATACCGGGACTGCTGATCGGTATTTT. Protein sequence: CASSLYTGTADRYF.

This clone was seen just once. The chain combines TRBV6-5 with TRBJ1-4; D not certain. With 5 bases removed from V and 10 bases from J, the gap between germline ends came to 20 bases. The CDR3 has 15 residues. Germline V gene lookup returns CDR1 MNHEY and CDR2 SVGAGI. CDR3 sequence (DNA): TGTGCCAGCAGTCCTCAGACCGAGTGGCTAGGAAAACTGTTTTTT. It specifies CASSPQTEWLGKLFF.

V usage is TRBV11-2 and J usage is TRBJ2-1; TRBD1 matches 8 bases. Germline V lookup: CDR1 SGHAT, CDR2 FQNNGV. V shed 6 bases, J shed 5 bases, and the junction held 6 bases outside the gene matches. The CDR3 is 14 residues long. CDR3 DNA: TGTGCCAGCAGGGGGACAGGCCCCCACAATGAGCAGTTCTTC. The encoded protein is CASRGTGPHNEQFF.

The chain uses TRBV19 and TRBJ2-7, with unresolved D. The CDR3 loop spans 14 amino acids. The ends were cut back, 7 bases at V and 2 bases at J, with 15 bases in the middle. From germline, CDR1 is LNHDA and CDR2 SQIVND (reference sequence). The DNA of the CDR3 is TGTGCCAGTAATGATGCAGGCCCGACCTACGAGCAGTACTTC. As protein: CASNDAGPTYEQYF.

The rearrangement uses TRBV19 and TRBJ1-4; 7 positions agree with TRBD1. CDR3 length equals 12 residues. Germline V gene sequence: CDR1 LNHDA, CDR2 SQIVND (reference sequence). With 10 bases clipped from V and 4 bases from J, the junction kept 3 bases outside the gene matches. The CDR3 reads CATGQVNEKLFF. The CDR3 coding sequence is TGTGCCACTGGACAGGTTAATGAAAAACTGTTTTTT.